Presented here are 9 T cell receptor beta chains from one specimen sequenced in a study of cytomegalovirus exposure and HLA in healthy donors. Amplification used 60 Vbeta primers and 13 Jbeta primers. The table came from immunoSEQ multiplex PCR; TCRdb's copy has only in-frame clones and leaves some out. The sample consists of about 89,000 clones, over 60% of them appearing once. Sequencing input: PBMCs. All receptors derive from a man aged 25-40 years in good health and CMV-seronegative.

The rearrangement joins TRBV7-6 to TRBJ1-4; 12 bases match TRBD1. Germline lookup yields CDR1 SGHVS and CDR2 FNYEAQ. The CDR3 runs to 18 residues. Losses at the gene ends were 6 bases for V and 4 bases for J; bases not matched to a gene: 12. CDR3 coding DNA: TGTGCCAGCAGGCCCGCCCCGGGACAGGGGGCTCATAATGAAAAACTGTTTTTT. This codes for CASRPAPGQGAHNEKLFF.

The count of this clone is one. This sequence joins TRBV19 and TRBJ1-1; weak D call: TRBD1 (5 bases). V was trimmed by 5 bases and J by 5 bases, leaving 18 bases between them. The CDR3 loop spans 15 amino acids. Germline loops: CDR1 LNHDA, CDR2 SQIVND (reference sequence). The CDR3 loop reads CASSGLLGGGTEAFF. CDR3 coding DNA: TGTGCCAGTAGTGGTTTGTTGGGGGGTGGAACTGAAGCTTTCTTT.

This clone was seen only once. This chain connects TRBV9 to TRBJ1-4, with TRBD1 as a possible D gene (6 bases). The CDR3 totals 15 residues. Germline lookup yields CDR1 SGDLS and CDR2 YYNGEE. The V end was cut by 3 bases, the J end by 0 bases, with 9 bases between. The CDR3 DNA sequence: TGTGCCAGCAGCGAACAGGGTGCAACTAATGAAAAACTGTTTTTT. Translated: CASSEQGATNEKLFF.

The V call is TRBV7-8, the J call TRBJ2-1, with D maybe TRBD2 (5 bases). The length of the CDR3 is 14 residues. Trimming took 5 bases from V and 4 from J, leaving 12 bases between them. From germline, CDR1 is SGHVS and CDR2 FQNEAQ. DNA of the CDR3: TGTGCCAGCAGCCCCGGGGAGCTTTACAATGAGCAGTTCTTC. Translated, it gives CASSPGELYNEQFF.

The CDR3 DNA follows: TGTGCCAGCAGCAGGACGGGGAACTATGGCTACACCTTC. The encoded protein is CASSRTGNYGYTF. This chain connects TRBV5-8 to TRBJ1-2; D is unresolved. Trimming took off 4 bases at V and 2 bases at J, with 9 bases between the two ends. Germline V gene lookup returns CDR1 SGHTS and CDR2 YDEGEE. The CDR3 loop spans 13 amino acids.

V and J are TRBV4-1 and TRBJ2-7; 7 nucleotides agree with TRBD1. Germline assignment: CDR1 MGHRA and CDR2 YSYEKL. Trimming at V came to 0 bases and at J to 3 bases, leaving 5 bases not matched to a gene. The CDR3 runs 15 residues. The chain's CDR3 is CASSQDFQGDYEQYF. Here the CDR3 DNA reads TGCGCCAGCAGCCAAGATTTCCAGGGGGACTACGAGCAGTACTTC.

The gene calls are TRBV5-1 and TRBJ2-2, with a possible D match to TRBD1 (5 bases). Germline values: CDR1 SGHRS, CDR2 YFSETQ. The CDR3 contains 16 residues. The ends were cut back, 9 bases at V and 0 bases at J, with 18 bases in the middle. CDR3 DNA: TGCGCCACAAGTGGGCCGGAACAGGCGAACACCGGGGAGCTGTTTTTT. Translating gives CATSGPEQANTGELFF.

CDR3 coding DNA: TGCAGCGTTGATGACGGACAGGCCATGGGGAATAACTATGGCTACACCTTC. Protein: CSVDDGQAMGNNYGYTF. The rearrangement links TRBV29-1 to TRBJ1-2; 7 bases match TRBD1. V was clipped by 3 bases and J by 1 base; unmatched bases: 14. Germline values: CDR1 SQVTM, CDR2 ANQGSEA. CDR3 length: 17 residues.

The rearrangement links TRBV5-1 to TRBJ1-1; 9 bases are a match to TRBD1. This CDR3 has 13 residues. The germline V gene has CDR1 SGHRS and CDR2 YFSETQ. V lost 3 bases, J lost 10 bases, and 7 bases stayed unmatched. The CDR3 DNA sequence: TGCGCCAGCAGCTATGACAGGGGGAGGCGAGCTTTCTTT. It is translated as CASSYDRGRRAFF.